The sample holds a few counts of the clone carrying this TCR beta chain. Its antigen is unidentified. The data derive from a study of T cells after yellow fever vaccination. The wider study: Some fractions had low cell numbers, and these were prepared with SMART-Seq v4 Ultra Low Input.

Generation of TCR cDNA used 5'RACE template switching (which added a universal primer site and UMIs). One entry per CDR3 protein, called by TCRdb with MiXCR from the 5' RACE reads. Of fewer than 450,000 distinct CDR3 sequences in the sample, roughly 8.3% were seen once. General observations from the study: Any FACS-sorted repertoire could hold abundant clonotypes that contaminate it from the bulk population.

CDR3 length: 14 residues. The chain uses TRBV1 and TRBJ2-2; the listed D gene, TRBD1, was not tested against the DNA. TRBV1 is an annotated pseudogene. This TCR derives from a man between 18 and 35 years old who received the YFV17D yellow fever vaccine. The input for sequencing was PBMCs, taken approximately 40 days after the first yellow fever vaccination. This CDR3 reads CTSSPQGAVGELFF. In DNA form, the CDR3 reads TGCACCAGCAGCCCCCAGGGGGCGGTCGGGGAGCTGTTTTTT.